This entry lists 9 T cell receptor beta chains sequenced from one sample in a study of beta chain features in type 1 diabetes. The study reverse transcribed the entire isolated RNA, so it sequenced expressed TCRB transcripts. The protocol was immunoSEQ multiplex PCR, while the TCRdb copy is restricted to in-frame clones and leaves out a portion. The data show around 320,000 clones, less than 15% seen once. Sequenced sample: central memory CD4+ T cells from blood. These receptors came from a man in his thirties or forties in good health.

This clone was counted a few times. The chain carries TRBV29-1 and TRBJ1-2, with TRBD1 as a possible D gene (5 bases). The length of the CDR3 is 12 residues. Trimming shortened V by 7 bases and J by 2 bases, and 11 bases separated the two germline ends. Germline CDR1 and CDR2: SQVTM and ANQGSEA. CDR3 sequence (DNA): TGCAGCGGAGGAGACAGCAACTATGGCTACACCTTC. Its translation is CSGGDSNYGYTF.

The chain has TRBV29-1 and TRBJ1-1; the D is unclear. Between the trimmed V and J ends, which lost 1 base and 6 bases, there was a span of 15 bases. The CDR3 has 14 amino acids. Germline V gene lookup returns CDR1 SQVTM and CDR2 ANQGSEA. CDR3: CSVEAPNTSSEAFF. In DNA form, the CDR3 reads TGCAGCGTTGAAGCCCCGAACACAAGCTCTGAAGCTTTCTTT.

This clone was counted at least ten times. V is TRBV7-9 and J is TRBJ1-5; 11 bases match TRBD1. There are 18 residues in the CDR3. The germline CDR1 and CDR2 sequences are SEHNR and FQNEAQ (reference sequence). With 5 bases clipped from V and 0 bases from J, the junction kept 9 bases outside the gene matches. The CDR3 coding sequence is TGTGCCAGCAGCCCCGGGACAGGGGGACCTTATAGCAATCAGCCCCAGCATTTT. It codes for CASSPGTGGPYSNQPQHF.

The V and J genes are TRBV6-5 and TRBJ1-1; possible D gene TRBD1, 5 bases. The CDR3 sequence is 14 residues long. CDR1 is MNHEY, CDR2 SVGAGI, per germline. V was pared by 2 bases and J by 1 base, with 8 bases between. CDR3 bases: TGTGCCAGCAGTTACAGACAGACGAACACTGAAGCTTTCTTT. This gives the protein CASSYRQTNTEAFF.

This clone was seen at least ten times. The chain links TRBV2 to TRBJ2-7, with D possibly being TRBD1 (7 bases). The CDR3 length is 12 residues. Germline CDR1 is SNHLY and CDR2 is FYNNEI. The V and J ends lost 8 bases and 9 bases respectively, with 17 bases between them. The CDR3 sequence: CASRDSLGGQYF. In DNA, the CDR3 is TGTGCCAGCCGGGACAGCCTGGGAGGGCAGTACTTC.

This clone turned up a few times. The chain combines TRBV5-1 with TRBJ1-2, with 7 bases fitting TRBD1. Per germline, CDR1 SGHRS and CDR2 YFSETQ. Unmatched junction bases numbered 12, after V lost 2 bases and J lost 5 bases. The CDR3 consists of 16 residues. This chain's CDR3 is CASSFGLRDSSYGYTF. The DNA of the CDR3 is TGCGCCAGCAGCTTTGGCCTCCGGGACAGCTCATATGGCTACACCTTC.

This clone has only a few counts. The gene calls are TRBV29-1 and TRBJ2-7; tentatively, D is TRBD1 (6 bases). The CDR3 runs to 14 residues. Germline CDR1 SQVTM, CDR2 ANQGSEA. V gave up 7 bases and J gave up 0 bases, with 16 bases separating them. The CDR3 protein is CSAGSRGVSYEQYF. Written as DNA, the CDR3 is TGCAGCGCCGGGTCCAGGGGAGTCTCCTACGAGCAGTACTTC.

The chain links TRBV7-2 to TRBJ1-6, with TRBD1 matching over 7 bases. This CDR3 comprises 18 residues. From germline, CDR1 is SGHTA and CDR2 FQGNSA. V lost 1 base and J lost 10; bases outside the gene matches: 16. The CDR3: CASSLVGGNVLVGSPLHF. CDR3 nucleotides: TGTGCCAGCAGCTTAGTAGGGGGCAACGTGTTGGTCGGCTCACCCCTCCACTTT. The whole variable domain, filled in from reference TRBV7-2 and TRBJ1-6, reads GAGVSQSPSNKVTEKGKDVELRCDPISGHTALYWYRQSLGQGLEFLIYFQGNSAPDKSGLPSDRFSAERTGGSVSTLTIQRTQQEDSAVYLCASSLVGGNVLVGSPLHFGNGTRLTVT.

The chain combines TRBV19 with TRBJ2-1; D not certain. From germline, CDR1 is LNHDA and CDR2 SQIVND (reference sequence). This CDR3 has 11 residues. V shed 8 bases and J shed 9 bases, with 11 bases lying between them. Written as DNA, the CDR3 is TGTGCCAGTGTGCAGAGAGGTGAGCAGTTCTTC. This codes for CASVQRGEQFF.